This is a list of T cell receptor beta chains from one sample in a study of T-cell memory formation after mild COVID-19. One entry per CDR3 protein results from TCRdb running MiXCR on the 5' RACE reads. The sample has about 290,000 distinct CDR3 sequences, approximately 15% seen once; the top ten hold around a fifth. The sample taken for sequencing was PBMCs or a T cell subset sorted from them (not recorded which). These receptors came from a man younger than 30 who had mild COVID-19 (a few samples of this study predate the infection). Cell type and time point are not known. The CDR3 runs from the conserved cysteine through the conserved F or W. The D gene is left open where the match is weak. Expanded clones are given a class, and other clones once, few, many or no size at all.

clone size	D gene	V gene	J gene	CDR3 protein	CDR3 DNA
many	NA	TRBV7-9	TRBJ1-2	CASSLTGVGYTF	TGTGCCAGCAGCTTAACGGGGGTCGGCTACACCTTC
NA	TRBD1	TRBV18	TRBJ2-7	CASSPYTTGGSGEQYF	TGTGCCAGCTCACCTTATACGACAGGGGGAAGCGGCGAGCAGTACTTC
many	TRBD1	TRBV4-3	TRBJ2-7	CASSQPGQGTYEQYF	TGCGCCAGCAGCCAACCGGGACAGGGGACCTACGAGCAGTACTTC
few	NA	TRBV5-1	TRBJ2-2	CASSYAGTTNTGELFF	TGCGCCAGCAGCTACGCCGGGACAACGAACACCGGGGAGCTGTTTTTT
few	NA	TRBV19	TRBJ2-5	CASRTTGFGETQYF	TGTGCCAGTAGGACTACAGGGTTCGGGGAGACCCAGTACTTC
many	TRBD2	TRBV11-2	TRBJ2-3	CASSQTVVSGGRTDTQYF	TGTGCCAGCAGCCAGACCGTCGTTAGCGGGGGTCGCACAGATACGCAGTATTTT
NA	TRBD1	TRBV28	TRBJ1-2	CASGGNRGYGYTF	TGTGCCAGCGGGGGTAACAGGGGCTATGGCTACACCTTC
NA	TRBD2	TRBV20-1	TRBJ2-5	CSGLRTSGQETQYF	TGCAGTGGGCTCAGGACTAGCGGACAAGAGACCCAGTACTTC
many	NA	TRBV5-1	TRBJ2-5	CASSSAGLPQYF	TGCGCCAGCAGCTCAGCCGGACTCCCCCAGTACTTC
few	NA	TRBV2	TRBJ1-2	CASSARSDGYTF	TGTGCCAGCAGTGCCCGCAGTGATGGCTACACCTTC
few	TRBD1	TRBV7-6	TRBJ2-3	CASTGVGGGTDTQYF	TGTGCCAGCACCGGCGTAGGGGGCGGCACAGATACGCAGTATTTT
few	TRBD2	TRBV6-2/TRBV6-3	TRBJ2-3	CASSYSMAGGPRYTQYF	TGTGCCAGCAGTTACTCGATGGCGGGGGGCCCGAGATATACGCAGTATTTT
once	NA	TRBV7-9	TRBJ2-1	CASRSISPSGNEQFF	TGTGCCAGCAGGTCTATCAGTCCCAGCGGGAATGAGCAGTTCTTC
few	NA	TRBV7-2	TRBJ1-3	CASSIAGTGNTIYF	TGTGCCAGCAGCATTGCAGGGACTGGAAACACCATATATTTT
few	NA	TRBV29-1	TRBJ1-2	CSVEDLTVGDYYGYTF	TGCAGCGTTGAAGATCTTACCGTAGGGGACTACTATGGCTACACCTTC
NA	TRBD2	TRBV7-7	TRBJ2-5	CASSFGSARGETQYF	TGTGCTAGCAGCTTCGGTTCTGCGCGGGGGGAGACCCAGTACTTC
NA	NA	TRBV7-9	TRBJ1-4	CASSSGRRGRPTDEKLFF	TGTGCCAGCAGCTCCGGGCGCAGGGGCCGCCCCACGGATGAAAAACTGTTTTTT
many	NA	TRBV5-8	TRBJ1-1	CASSLFGFGLSAGVTEAFF	TGTGCCAGCAGCTTGTTTGGTTTCGGTCTTTCCGCAGGGGTAACTGAAGCTTTCTTT
many	NA	TRBV20-1	TRBJ2-1	CSARILVKHEQFF	TGCAGTGCTAGGATCTTAGTTAAGCATGAGCAGTTCTTC
few	NA	TRBV11-2	TRBJ2-6	CASSPTAGANVLTF	TGTGCCAGCAGCCCGACAGCTGGGGCCAACGTCCTGACTTTC
NA	NA	TRBV12-3/TRBV12-4	TRBJ1-1	CASRRQLTPAFF	TGTGCCAGCAGGCGACAACTAACTCCAGCTTTCTTT
few	TRBD2	TRBV6-5	TRBJ2-3	CASSRTGTTVHTQYF	TGTGCCAGCAGTCGAACCGGGACTACCGTACATACGCAGTATTTT
few	TRBD1	TRBV29-1	TRBJ2-2	CSVGTGGTGELFF	TGCAGCGTCGGGACAGGGGGTACCGGGGAGCTGTTTTTT
NA	NA	TRBV12-3/TRBV12-4	TRBJ1-2	CASSFLGPNYGYTF	TGTGCCAGCAGTTTTCTGGGACCTAACTATGGCTACACCTTC
few	NA	TRBV7-8	TRBJ2-2	CASSLVVTGTGELFF	TGTGCCAGCAGCTTAGTTGTGACAGGCACCGGGGAGCTGTTTTTT
few	NA	TRBV12-3/TRBV12-4	TRBJ2-7	CASSLGGAAWQYF	TGTGCCAGCAGTTTAGGCGGGGCGGCTTGGCAGTACTTC
few	NA	TRBV5-6	TRBJ2-1	CASSFGDWGREGEQFF	TGTGCCAGCAGCTTTGGCGACTGGGGGCGCGAGGGTGAGCAGTTCTTC
few	TRBD2	TRBV15	TRBJ2-1	CATSRGLAGDYNEQFF	TGTGCCACCAGCCGAGGACTAGCGGGGGATTACAATGAGCAGTTCTTC